This is a list of T cell receptor beta chains from one sample in a study of technical replicates of blood from a few donors. Assay: immunoSEQ multiplex PCR; the TCRdb copy retains only in-frame clones and omits some. The sample lists approximately 51,000 clones, over 85% occurring once. Sequences were obtained from PBMCs. These receptors all come from a human donor in good health. Some clones in this sample may be carry-over from other donors' samples. The CDR3 runs from the conserved cysteine through the conserved F or W. A D gene is named only where the DNA matches it firmly. A clone size is listed for some rows: how often the clone was seen (once, few, many), or a class if it is expanded.

J	size	V	D	CDR3	DNA
TRBJ1-1	NA	TRBV14	NA	CASSQPTLMNTEAFF	TGTGCCAGCAGCCAACCGACTCTGATGAACACTGAAGCTTTCTTT
TRBJ1-3	NA	TRBV18	NA	CASSRLSYSGNTIYF	TGTGCCAGCTCACGCTTATCCTACTCTGGAAACACCATATATTTT
TRBJ2-7	NA	TRBV7-9	TRBD1	CASSHRGFPDEQYF	TGTGCCAGCAGCCACAGGGGCTTCCCCGACGAGCAGTACTTC
TRBJ2-5	NA	TRBV5-6	NA	CASSLVGQSNQETQYF	TGTGCCAGCAGCTTGGTTGGACAGAGCAACCAAGAGACCCAGTACTTC
TRBJ2-7	NA	TRBV5-6	TRBD1	CASSLPGQGGEQYF	TGTGCCAGCAGCTTGCCGGGACAGGGGGGCGAGCAGTACTTC
TRBJ2-7	NA	TRBV5-1	TRBD1	CASSLAGTGGWDEQYF	TGCGCCAGCAGCTTGGCCGGGACAGGGGGCTGGGACGAGCAGTACTTC
TRBJ2-1	NA	TRBV10-1	TRBD2	CASSAREGYNEQFF	TGCGCCAGCAGTGCGCGGGAGGGGTACAATGAGCAGTTCTTC
TRBJ2-2	NA	TRBV9	TRBD1	CASSGYRGPPAGELFF	TGTGCCAGCAGCGGATACAGGGGCCCTCCCGCCGGGGAGCTGTTTTTT
TRBJ2-7	NA	TRBV30	NA	CAWSPWARARYEQYF	TGTGCCTGGTCCCCCTGGGCGCGGGCAAGGTACGAGCAGTACTTC
TRBJ2-3	NA	TRBV14	NA	CASSPSRGSSTDTQYF	TGTGCCAGCAGCCCCTCTCGCGGTTCTAGCACAGATACGCAGTATTTT
TRBJ1-3	NA	TRBV30	TRBD1	CAWIETGNLNTIYF	TGTGCCTGGATAGAGACAGGGAATTTAAACACCATATATTTT
TRBJ1-1	few	TRBV7-9	NA	CASRLSAGIEAFF	TGTGCCAGCAGATTGTCCGCCGGGATTGAAGCTTTCTTT
TRBJ1-6	NA	TRBV4-3	NA	CASSQVGREGSPLHF	TGCGCCAGCAGCCAAGTGGGCCGCGAGGGTTCACCCCTCCACTTT
TRBJ1-2	NA	TRBV7-2	TRBD1	CASSLRTVGQGGYGYTF	TGTGCCAGCAGCTTAAGGACCGTCGGACAGGGGGGTTATGGCTACACCTTC
TRBJ1-6	once	TRBV5-8	NA	CASSLTTGFNNSPLHF	TGTGCCAGCAGCTTAACTACAGGGTTCAATAATTCACCCCTCCACTTT
TRBJ2-1	NA	TRBV5-1	TRBD2	CASSTSGAYNEQFF	TGCGCCAGCAGCACTAGCGGAGCTTACAATGAGCAGTTCTTC
TRBJ1-2	NA	TRBV19	NA	CASSIALRLNYGYTF	TGTGCCAGTAGTATAGCCCTTCGACTGAACTATGGCTACACCTTC